This T cell receptor beta chain derives from a study of CD8+CD57+ T cells in acquired aplastic anemia. The overall study: Sorted CD4+ and CD8+ cells yielded about 2.9 ug of DNA on average.

There are 14 residues in the CDR3. V was trimmed by 3 bases and J by 4 bases, leaving 12 bases between them. The germline V gene has CDR1 MNHEY and CDR2 SMNVEV (reference sequence). Template material for TCR beta VDJ and CDR3 profiling consisted of genomic DNA. MiXCR, run by TCRdb on the reads, gives a single entry per CDR3 protein. The table lists some 82,000 distinct CDR3 sequences, around 42% of them singletons. Regarding the study as a whole: Patients and controls had in common approximately 30 CD8+ CDR3 sequences. Between the patient and control groups, CD8+ Simpson's diversity did not differ significantly.

A note on this clonotype: The antigen is undetermined.

The sequenced sample was sorted CD4+, CD8+, or CD8+CD57+ T cells (not recorded which) from PBMCs. The clonotype originates from a human donor in good health, serving as a control. The rearrangement joins TRBV27 to TRBJ2-5, with D perhaps matching TRBD1 (6 bases). In DNA, the CDR3 is TGTGCCAGCAGTTTTGGCAGGGGCGGAGAGACCCAGTACTTC. Translation gives CASSFGRGGETQYF.